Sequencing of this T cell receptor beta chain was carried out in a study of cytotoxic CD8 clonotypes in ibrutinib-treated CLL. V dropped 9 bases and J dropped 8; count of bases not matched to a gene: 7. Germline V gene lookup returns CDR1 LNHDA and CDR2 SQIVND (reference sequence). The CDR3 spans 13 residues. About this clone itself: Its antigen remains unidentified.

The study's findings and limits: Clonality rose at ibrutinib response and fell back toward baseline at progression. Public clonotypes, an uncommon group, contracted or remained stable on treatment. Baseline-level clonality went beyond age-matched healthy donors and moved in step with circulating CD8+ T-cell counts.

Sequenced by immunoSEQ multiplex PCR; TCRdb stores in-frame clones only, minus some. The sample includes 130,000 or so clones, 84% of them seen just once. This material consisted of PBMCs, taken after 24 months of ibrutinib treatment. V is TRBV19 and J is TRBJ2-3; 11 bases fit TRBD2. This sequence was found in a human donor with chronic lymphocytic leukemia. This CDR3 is CASGTSGPATQYF. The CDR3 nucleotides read TGTGCCAGCGGGACTAGCGGCCCGGCTACGCAGTATTTT.